These T cell receptor beta chains were read from a single sample in a study of CD8+ T cells in alopecia areata. Produced via immunoSEQ multiplex PCR; TCRdb's table is partial and in-frame only. Of roughly 200,000 clones in the sample, roughly 62% were seen once. The material sequenced was CD8+ T cells sorted from blood, taken at week 24, from a patient treated with tofacitinib. These receptors all come from a human donor with alopecia areata. CDR3s include the opening cysteine and the closing phenylalanine or tryptophan. D genes are given only for firm matches. Some rows mark clone size as missing; the rest say once, few, many or name a class of expanded clone.

TRBV19	once	.	TRBJ2-7	TGTGCCAGTAGTATCGACATTCACGACTACGAGCAGTACTTC	CASSIDIHDYEQYF
TRBV7-2	.	TRBD2	TRBJ2-2	TGTGCCAGCAGCGATCCCCTAGCGGGGGGGCGAACCGGGGAGCTGTTTTTT	CASSDPLAGGRTGELFF
TRBV19	.	TRBD2	TRBJ2-3	TGTGCCAGTAGTACAGCGGGGGATACGCAGTATTTT	CASSTAGDTQYF
TRBV27	.	TRBD2	TRBJ2-3	TGTGCCAGTTGGGATAGCGGGGGGGCGCCAGATACGCAGTATTTT	CASWDSGGAPDTQYF
TRBV9	.	TRBD2	TRBJ2-1	TGTGCCAGCAGAGCTAGGGGCACTAGCGGAAACAATGAGCAGTTCTTC	CASRARGTSGNNEQFF
TRBV2	.	.	TRBJ1-5	TGTGCCAGCAGTGATCCGATTACAGGGCCGTTAGGGCCCCAGCATTTT	CASSDPITGPLGPQHF
TRBV4-1	.	.	TRBJ2-5	TGCGCCAGCAGCCAAGATTGGAACGAAGAGACCCAGTACTTC	CASSQDWNEETQYF
TRBV29-1	.	TRBD2	TRBJ2-1	TGCAGCGTCCCGACTAGCGGGGGGGCCGGTGAGCAGTTCTTC	CSVPTSGGAGEQFF
TRBV14	few	TRBD1	TRBJ2-7	TGTGCCAGCAGCCAACCAGGACAGGGGGCTTTCGAGCAGTACTTC	CASSQPGQGAFEQYF
TRBV5-1	few	TRBD1	TRBJ2-7	TGCGCCAGCAGTCTAACACTACAGGGGGAGCAGTACTTC	CASSLTLQGEQYF
TRBV6-5	.	.	TRBJ2-1	TGTGCCAGCAGCGGGCGGTCCTACAATGAGCAGTTCTTC	CASSGRSYNEQFF
TRBV6-1	once	TRBD1	TRBJ2-5	TGTGCCATCGGGACAGGCCAAGAGACCCAGTACTTC	CAIGTGQETQYF
TRBV5-1	few	.	TRBJ2-5	TGCGCCAGCAGCTTGGCACGGTACCAAGAGACCCAGTACTTC	CASSLARYQETQYF